This T cell receptor beta chain emerged from a study of graft-versus-host responses after intestinal transplantation. Generated by immunoSEQ multiplex PCR, the TCRdb table keeps only in-frame clones and is missing some. The table records 95,000 to 150,000 clones, roughly 95% of them present only once. To note about this clone: The target antigen is unknown.

With 5 bases removed from V and 0 bases from J, the gap between germline ends came to 13 bases. CDR3 length: 16 residues. Per the germline V gene, CDR1 is SGHAT and CDR2 is FQNNGV. The J gene is TRBJ1-4, the V gene TRBV11-2; possibly TRBD1 for D (6 bases). The specimen was unstimulated CD8+ T cells sorted from spleen or lymph node cells, collected before intestinal transplant. The sequence came from a human donor who received an intestinal transplant. The CDR3 sequence is CASSPGTLTTNEKLFF. The CDR3, as DNA: TGTGCCAGCAGCCCCGGGACACTAACAACTAATGAAAAACTGTTTTTT.